The sequence of this T cell receptor beta chain was determined in a study of regulatory T cells in long-lasting Graves disease. Arm-PCR of CDR3 regions with iRepertoire HTBI primers generated TCR beta libraries. TCRdb ran MiXCR on the multiplex PCR reads and lists one entry per CDR3 protein. The sample holds around 480,000 distinct CDR3 sequences, about 15% seen once. Stated time point: newly diagnosed GD, antithyroid drugs for less than 3 months. After RNA was extracted from PBMCs, the TCR library was made from it. These same data were also listed under a study on T cells in Graves' hyperthyroidism and ophthalmopathy. This second study notes: Separation of ophthalmopathy from stable hyperthyroidism was achieved by a 13 V-J model.

The specimen comprised peripheral blood mononuclear cells (PBMCs), sampled at new diagnosis, from a patient treated with antithyroid drugs. The clonotype comes from a woman aged 35-65 years with Graves disease.

CDR3 sequence: CASSDGFGYTF. In DNA, the CDR3 is TGTGCCAGCAGTGATGGCTTTGGCTACACCTTC. This sequence joins TRBV6-4 and TRBJ1-2; D remains unclear. The germline V gene encodes CDR1 MRHNA and CDR2 SNTAGT. The CDR3 has 11 amino acids. Trimming stripped 3 bases from V and 7 bases from J, with 6 bases between.